This TCR beta chain was sequenced for a study of blood T cell repertoires in COVID-19. Across the whole study: There were acute and convalescent COVID-19 samples, and they came from the United States, Italy and Spain. From T cells, B-cell-depleted T cells, or PBMCs came the material, which was cDNA or gDNA.

Germline CDR1 MNHNS, CDR2 SASEGT. There are 15 residues in the CDR3. Between the trimmed V and J ends, which lost 1 base and 1 base, there was a span of 10 bases. Clones were sequenced by immunoSEQ multiplex PCR, and TCRdb holds only the in-frame ones, with some missing. The profile shows 250,000 to 300,000 clones, 88% of them singletons. The chain carries TRBV6-1 and TRBJ1-2; tentative D call: TRBD1 (5 bases). This clonotype was sampled from a woman aged 40 to 55 who had recovered from COVID-19. Material for sequencing was peripheral blood. The CDR3 region is CASSEELGVNYGYTF. CDR3 coding DNA: TGTGCCAGCAGTGAAGAGTTAGGGGTTAACTATGGCTACACCTTC.